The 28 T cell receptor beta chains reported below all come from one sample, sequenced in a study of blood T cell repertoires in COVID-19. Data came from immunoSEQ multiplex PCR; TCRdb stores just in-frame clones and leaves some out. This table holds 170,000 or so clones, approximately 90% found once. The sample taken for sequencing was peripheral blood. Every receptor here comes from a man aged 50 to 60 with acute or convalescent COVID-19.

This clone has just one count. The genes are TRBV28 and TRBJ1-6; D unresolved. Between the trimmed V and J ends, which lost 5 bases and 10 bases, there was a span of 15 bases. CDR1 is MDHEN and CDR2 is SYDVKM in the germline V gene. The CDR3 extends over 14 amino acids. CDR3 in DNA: TGTGCCAGCAGTCCGCCAACGCCGGTCTCACCCCTCCACTTT. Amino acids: CASSPPTPVSPLHF.

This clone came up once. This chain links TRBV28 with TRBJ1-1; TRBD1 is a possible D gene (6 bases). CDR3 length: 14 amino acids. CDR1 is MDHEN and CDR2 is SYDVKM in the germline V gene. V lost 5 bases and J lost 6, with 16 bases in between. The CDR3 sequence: CASSAHRDPPEAFF. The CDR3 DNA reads TGTGCCAGCAGTGCTCACAGGGATCCCCCTGAAGCTTTCTTT.

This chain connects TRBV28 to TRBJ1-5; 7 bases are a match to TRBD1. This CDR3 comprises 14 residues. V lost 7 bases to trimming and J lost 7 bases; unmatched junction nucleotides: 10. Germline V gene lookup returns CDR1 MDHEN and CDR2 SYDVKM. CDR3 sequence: CASTGAQGGQPQHF. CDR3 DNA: TGTGCCAGCACCGGGGCTCAGGGGGGCCAGCCCCAGCATTTT.

This CDR3 reads CASILHFGGRPDNEQFF. As DNA, the CDR3 is TGTGCCAGCATCCTACATTTTGGCGGGAGGCCGGACAATGAGCAGTTCTTC. The chain carries TRBV2 and TRBJ2-1; 8 nucleotides match TRBD2. The CDR3 covers 17 residues. Germline CDR1 and CDR2: SNHLY and FYNNEI. Trimming cost V 7 bases and J 5 bases; bases outside gene matches: 16.

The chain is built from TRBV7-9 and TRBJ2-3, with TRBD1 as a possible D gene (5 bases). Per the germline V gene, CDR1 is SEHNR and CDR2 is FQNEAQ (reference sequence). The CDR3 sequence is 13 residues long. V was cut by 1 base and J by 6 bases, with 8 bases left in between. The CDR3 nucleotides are TGTGCCAGCAGCTTAGGGCAGGGCGATACGCAGTATTTT. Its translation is CASSLGQGDTQYF.

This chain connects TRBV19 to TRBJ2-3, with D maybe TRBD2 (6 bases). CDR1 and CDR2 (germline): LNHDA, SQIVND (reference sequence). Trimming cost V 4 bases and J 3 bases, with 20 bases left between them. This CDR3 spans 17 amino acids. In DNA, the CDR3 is TGTGCCAGTAGTACCCACGGGCGAGGAGGGAGTACAGATACGCAGTATTTT. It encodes CASSTHGRGGSTDTQYF. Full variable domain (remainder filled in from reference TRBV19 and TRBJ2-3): DGGITQSPKYLFRKEGQNVTLSCEQNLNHDAMYWYRQDPGQGLRLIYYSQIVNDFQKGDIAEGYSVSREKKESFPLTVTSAQKNPTAFYLCASSTHGRGGSTDTQYFGPGTRLTVL.

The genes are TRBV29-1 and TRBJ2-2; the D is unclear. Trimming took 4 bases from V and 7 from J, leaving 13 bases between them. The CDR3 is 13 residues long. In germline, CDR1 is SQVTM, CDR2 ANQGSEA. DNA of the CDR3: TGCAGCGTTGGGTCTAGTCTTGGCGGGGAGCTGTTTTTT. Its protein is CSVGSSLGGELFF.

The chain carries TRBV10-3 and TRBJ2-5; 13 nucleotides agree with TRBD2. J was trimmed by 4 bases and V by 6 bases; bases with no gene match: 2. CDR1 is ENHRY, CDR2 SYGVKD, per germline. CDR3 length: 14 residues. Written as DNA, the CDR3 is TGTGCCATCAGCGGGACTAGCGGGACAGAGACCCAGTACTTC. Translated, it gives CAISGTSGTETQYF.

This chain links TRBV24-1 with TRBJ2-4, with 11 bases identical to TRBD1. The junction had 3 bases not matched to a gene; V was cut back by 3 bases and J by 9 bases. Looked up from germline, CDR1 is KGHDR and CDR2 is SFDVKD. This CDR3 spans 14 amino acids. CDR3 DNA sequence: TGTGCCACCAGTGATGTGGGACAGGGGGGCATTCAGTACTTC. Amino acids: CATSDVGQGGIQYF.

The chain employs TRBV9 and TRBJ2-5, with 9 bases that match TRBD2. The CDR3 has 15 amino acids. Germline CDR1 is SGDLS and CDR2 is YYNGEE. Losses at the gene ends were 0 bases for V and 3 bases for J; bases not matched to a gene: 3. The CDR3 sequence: CASSVATSGEETQYF. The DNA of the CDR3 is TGTGCCAGCAGCGTAGCGACTAGCGGAGAAGAGACCCAGTACTTC.

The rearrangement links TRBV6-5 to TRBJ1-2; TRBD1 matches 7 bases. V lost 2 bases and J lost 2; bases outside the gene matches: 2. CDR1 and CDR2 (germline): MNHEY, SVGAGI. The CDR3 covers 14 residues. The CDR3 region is CASSYQGQNYGYTF. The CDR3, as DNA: TGTGCCAGCAGTTACCAGGGACAGAACTATGGCTACACCTTC.

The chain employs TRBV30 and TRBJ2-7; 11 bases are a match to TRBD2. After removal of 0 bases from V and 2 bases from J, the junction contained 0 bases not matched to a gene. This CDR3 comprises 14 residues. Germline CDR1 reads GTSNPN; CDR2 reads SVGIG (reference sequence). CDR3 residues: CAWSVLAGAYEQYF. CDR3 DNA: TGTGCCTGGAGTGTACTAGCGGGAGCCTACGAGCAGTACTTC.

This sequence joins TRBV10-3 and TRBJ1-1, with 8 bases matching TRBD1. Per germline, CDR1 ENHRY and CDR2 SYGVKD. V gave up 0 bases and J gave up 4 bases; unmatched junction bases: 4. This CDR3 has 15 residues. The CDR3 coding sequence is TGTGCCATCAGTGAGTCAGGACAGGGAGTCACTGAAGCTTTCTTT. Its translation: CAISESGQGVTEAFF.

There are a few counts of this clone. CDR3 nucleotides: TGTGCCAGCAGCAGACTAGCGGGAGCCCATACGCAGTATTTT. Its protein product is CASSRLAGAHTQYF. The rearrangement joins TRBV6-5 to TRBJ2-3; the match to TRBD2 covers 12 bases. The germline CDR1 and CDR2 sequences are MNHEY and SVGAGI. J gave up 7 bases and V 6 bases, and 5 bases lay outside the gene matches. This CDR3 comprises 14 residues.

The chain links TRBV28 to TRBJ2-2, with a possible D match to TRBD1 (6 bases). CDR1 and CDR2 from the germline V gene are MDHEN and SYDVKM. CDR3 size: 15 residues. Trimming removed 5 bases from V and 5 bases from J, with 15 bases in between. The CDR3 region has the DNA TGTGCCAGCAGTCACGGACAGTGGGGGACCGGGGAGCTGTTTTTT. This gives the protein CASSHGQWGTGELFF.

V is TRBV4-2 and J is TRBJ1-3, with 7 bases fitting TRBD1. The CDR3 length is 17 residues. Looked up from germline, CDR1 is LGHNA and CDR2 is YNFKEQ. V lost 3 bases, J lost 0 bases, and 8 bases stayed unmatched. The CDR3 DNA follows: TGTGCCAGCAGCCAGATAGGGGACAGTGACTCTGGAAACACCATATATTTT. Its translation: CASSQIGDSDSGNTIYF.

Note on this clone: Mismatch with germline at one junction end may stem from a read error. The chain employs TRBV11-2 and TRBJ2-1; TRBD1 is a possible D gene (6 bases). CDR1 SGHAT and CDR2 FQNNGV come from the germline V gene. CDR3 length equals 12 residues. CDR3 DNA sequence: TGTGCCAGCAGCGCGACCAACAGGGTAAAGGTCTTC. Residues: CASSATNRVKVF.

The CDR3 DNA is TGTGCCAGTAGTCCTGGGAGGGTTAGTACAGATACGCAGTATTTT. Amino acids: CASSPGRVSTDTQYF. The J gene is TRBJ2-3, the V gene TRBV19; 7 nucleotides align to TRBD2. Trimming removed 5 bases from V and 3 bases from J; junction bases left unmatched: 8. Germline CDR1 is LNHDA and CDR2 is SQIVND (reference sequence). The CDR3 is 15 residues long.

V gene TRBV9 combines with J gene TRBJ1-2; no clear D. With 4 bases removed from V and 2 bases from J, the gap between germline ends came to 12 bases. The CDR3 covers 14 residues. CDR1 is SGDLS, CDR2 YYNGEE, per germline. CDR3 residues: CASSSQVRNYGYTF. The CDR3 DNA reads TGTGCCAGCAGCTCCCAGGTCAGAAACTATGGCTACACCTTC.

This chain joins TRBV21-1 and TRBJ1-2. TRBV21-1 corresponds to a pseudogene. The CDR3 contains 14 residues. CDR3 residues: CASSKEGGSYGYTF. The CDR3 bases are TGTGCCAGCAGCAAAGAGGGGGGGTCCTATGGCTACACCTTC.

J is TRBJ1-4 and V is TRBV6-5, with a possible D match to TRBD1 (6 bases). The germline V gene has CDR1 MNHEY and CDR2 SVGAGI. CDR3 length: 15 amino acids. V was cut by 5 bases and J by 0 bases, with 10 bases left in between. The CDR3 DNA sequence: TGTGCCAGCAGTAAGACAGGAACAACTAATGAAAAACTGTTTTTT. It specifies CASSKTGTTNEKLFF.

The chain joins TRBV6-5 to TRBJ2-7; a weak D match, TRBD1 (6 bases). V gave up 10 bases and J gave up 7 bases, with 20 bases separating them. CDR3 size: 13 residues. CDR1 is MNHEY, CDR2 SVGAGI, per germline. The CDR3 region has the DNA TGTGCCATCCAGGGGCCTCCTTTTGGGGAGCAGTACTTC. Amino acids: CAIQGPPFGEQYF.

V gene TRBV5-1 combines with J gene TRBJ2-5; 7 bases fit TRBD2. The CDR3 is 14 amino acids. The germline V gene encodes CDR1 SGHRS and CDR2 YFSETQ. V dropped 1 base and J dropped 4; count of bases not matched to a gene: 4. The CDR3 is CASSLLGEGETQYF. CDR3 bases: TGCGCCAGCAGCTTGTTGGGGGAGGGAGAGACCCAGTACTTC.

As DNA, the CDR3 is TGTGCCAGCAGCCTAAGCGGGGGAATACAAGAGACCCAGTACTTC. Its translation: CASSLSGGIQETQYF. The chain joins TRBV6-6 to TRBJ2-5, with 8 nucleotides matching TRBD2. The CDR3 consists of 15 residues. The trim removed 6 bases at V and 2 bases at J, leaving 8 bases unmatched. The germline CDR1 and CDR2 sequences are MNHNY and SVGAGI (reference sequence).

The CDR3 loop reads CASSPSGWGVTQYF. CDR3 nucleotide sequence: TGTGCCAGTAGTCCCTCGGGGTGGGGAGTTACGCAGTATTTT. V is TRBV19 and J is TRBJ2-3; D possibly corresponds to TRBD2 (5 bases). Trimming stripped 5 bases from V and 8 bases from J, with 17 bases between. Germline V gene data show CDR1 as LNHDA and CDR2 as SQIVND (reference sequence). The CDR3 length is 14 residues. The variable domain in full, with the rest retrieved from reference TRBV19 and TRBJ2-3, is DGGITQSPKYLFRKEGQNVTLSCEQNLNHDAMYWYRQDPGQGLRLIYYSQIVNDFQKGDIAEGYSVSREKKESFPLTVTSAQKNPTAFYLCASSPSGWGVTQYFGPGTRLTVL.

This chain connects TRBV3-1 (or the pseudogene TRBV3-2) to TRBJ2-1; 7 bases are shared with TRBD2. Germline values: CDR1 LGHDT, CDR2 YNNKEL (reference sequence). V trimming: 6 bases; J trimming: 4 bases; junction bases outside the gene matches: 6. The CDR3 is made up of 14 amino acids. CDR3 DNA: TGTGCCAGCAGTTCCACGGGGGGTTACAATGAGCAGTTCTTC. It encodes CASSSTGGYNEQFF.

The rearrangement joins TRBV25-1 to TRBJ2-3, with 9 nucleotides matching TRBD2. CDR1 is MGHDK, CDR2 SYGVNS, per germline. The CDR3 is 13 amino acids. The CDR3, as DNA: TGTGGGCGGGGGGGCCTAAAGACAGATACGCAGTATTTT. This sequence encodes CGRGGLKTDTQYF.

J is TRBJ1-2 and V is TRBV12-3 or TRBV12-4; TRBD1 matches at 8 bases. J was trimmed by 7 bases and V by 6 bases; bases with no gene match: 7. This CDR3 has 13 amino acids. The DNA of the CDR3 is TGTGCCAGCAGAAGTACAGGGGGAGGTGGCTACACCTTC. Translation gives CASRSTGGGGYTF.